The 17 T cell receptor beta chains reported below all come from one sample, sequenced in a study of blood T cell repertoires in COVID-19. Clones were sequenced by immunoSEQ multiplex PCR, and TCRdb holds only the in-frame ones, with some missing. The top ten hold under 2.5% of the sample, which has 160,000 or so clones, less than 90% seen once. The sample taken for sequencing was peripheral blood. The receptor set was obtained from a woman in her seventies with acute or convalescent COVID-19.

The chain couples TRBV19 to TRBJ2-2; TRBD2 matches at 10 bases. Germline V gene sequence: CDR1 LNHDA, CDR2 SQIVND (reference sequence). This CDR3 spans 15 amino acids. Losses at the gene ends were 7 bases for V and 5 bases for J; bases not matched to a gene: 7. The CDR3 is CASKASGGPTGELFF. Written as DNA, the CDR3 is TGTGCCAGTAAAGCTAGCGGGGGACCTACCGGGGAGCTGTTTTTT. The full variable domain, rest sourced from reference TRBV19 and TRBJ2-2, is DGGITQSPKYLFRKEGQNVTLSCEQNLNHDAMYWYRQDPGQGLRLIYYSQIVNDFQKGDIAEGYSVSREKKESFPLTVTSAQKNPTAFYLCASKASGGPTGELFFGEGSRLTVL.

The table lists this clone with a count of one. The chain uses TRBV15 and TRBJ1-4, with 7 bases fitting TRBD1. V lost 11 bases, J lost 4 bases, and 7 bases stayed unmatched. The length of the CDR3 is 13 residues. The germline CDR1 and CDR2 sequences are LNHNV and YYDKDF (reference sequence). DNA of the CDR3: TGTGCCTCAAGACAGGGTGGTAATGAAAAACTGTTTTTT. Translated: CASRQGGNEKLFF.

The table lists this clone with a count of one. This chain links TRBV14 with TRBJ1-2; D uncertain. The CDR3 is made up of 14 amino acids. Trimming shortened V by 0 bases and J by 4 bases, and 9 bases separated the two germline ends. Looked up from germline, CDR1 is SGHDN and CDR2 is FVKESK. CDR3 loop: CASSQDEQPYGYTF. In DNA, the CDR3 is TGTGCCAGCAGCCAAGATGAACAGCCCTATGGCTACACCTTC. The whole variable domain, filled in from reference TRBV14 and TRBJ1-2, reads EAGVTQFPSHSVIEKGQTVTLRCDPISGHDNLYWYRRVMGKEIKFLLHFVKESKQDESGMPNNRFLAERTGGTYSTLKVQPAELEDSGVYFCASSQDEQPYGYTFGSGTRLTVV.

The chain uses TRBV7-2 and TRBJ2-1; 14 positions match TRBD2. Trimming cost V 5 bases and J 4 bases; bases outside gene matches: 10. CDR3 length: 18 amino acids. Per the germline V gene, CDR1 is SGHTA and CDR2 is FQGNSA. Written as DNA, the CDR3 is TGTGCCAGCAGCCCCCGGACTAGCGGGGGGCCCAAATACAATGAGCAGTTCTTC. Translated: CASSPRTSGGPKYNEQFF. The full variable domain, in which reference TRBV7-2 and TRBJ2-1 provide the parts outside the CDR3, is GAGVSQSPSNKVTEKGKDVELRCDPISGHTALYWYRQSLGQGLEFLIYFQGNSAPDKSGLPSDRFSAERTGGSVSTLTIQRTQQEDSAVYLCASSPRTSGGPKYNEQFFGPGTRLTVL.

The CDR3 is CASNAPGGRGPLHF. The CDR3 DNA follows: TGTGCCAGCAACGCCCCAGGGGGGCGAGGACCCCTCCACTTT. The J gene is TRBJ1-6, the V gene TRBV28; 7 bases fit TRBD1. V lost 7 bases, J lost 12 bases, and 12 bases stayed unmatched. This CDR3 is built from 14 residues. CDR1 MDHEN and CDR2 SYDVKM come from the germline V gene.

This clone is a singleton in its sample. The rearrangement joins TRBV7-3 to TRBJ2-7; TRBD2 might be the D (5 bases). The CDR3 has 12 residues. The V gene lost 6 bases and the J gene lost 6 bases, with 12 bases spanning the gap. The germline V gene encodes CDR1 SGHTA and CDR2 FQGTGA. The CDR3 region is CASRTGGFEQYF. The CDR3 DNA is TGTGCCAGCAGAACCGGCGGGTTCGAGCAGTACTTC. The full variable domain, with the rest looked up from reference TRBV7-3 and TRBJ2-7, is GAGVSQTPSNKVTEKGKYVELRCDPISGHTALYWYRQSLGQGPEFLIYFQGTGAADDSGLPNDRFFAVRPEGSVSTLKIQRTERGDSAVYLCASRTGGFEQYFGPGTRLTVT.

The CDR3 is CASSRLGQAPNEQFF. The CDR3 region has the DNA TGCGCCAGCAGCAGGCTGGGACAGGCCCCCAATGAGCAGTTCTTC. V and J are TRBV5-1 and TRBJ2-1; TRBD1 agrees at 8 bases. CDR3 length equals 15 residues. Germline values: CDR1 SGHRS, CDR2 YFSETQ. J lost 6 bases, V lost 4 bases, and 9 bases had no gene match.

The chain couples TRBV18 to TRBJ2-1, with 8 bases identical to TRBD1. This CDR3 has 17 residues. Germline V lookup: CDR1 KGHSH, CDR2 LQKENI. Trimming at V came to 5 bases and at J to 8 bases, leaving 17 bases not matched to a gene. The CDR3 coding sequence is TGTGCCAGCTCATCACGAAGAAGAGACAGGGGAGGCGATGAGCAGTTCTTC. It yields the protein CASSSRRRDRGGDEQFF.

The chain employs TRBV7-6 and TRBJ2-3; 10 positions match TRBD2. The germline CDR1 and CDR2 sequences are SGHVS and FNYEAQ. With 3 bases clipped from V and 1 base from J, the junction kept 4 bases outside the gene matches. The CDR3 covers 16 residues. For the CDR3, the DNA is TGTGCCAGCAGCTTCCTCACTAGCGGGGGCACAGATACGCAGTATTTT. This sequence encodes CASSFLTSGGTDTQYF.

The chain combines TRBV6-5 with TRBJ2-2; TRBD1 matches 9 bases. The V and J ends lost 4 bases and 4 bases, in that order; junction bases with no gene match: 4. The CDR3 is 15 amino acids. Germline V gives CDR1 MNHEY, CDR2 SVGAGI. CDR3 in amino acids: CASSLGTGRTGELFF. CDR3 coding DNA: TGTGCCAGCAGTTTAGGGACAGGGCGCACCGGGGAGCTGTTTTTT.

This CDR3 is CASSWDRGGIGNQPQHF. The CDR3 DNA reads as TGTGCCAGCAGTTGGGACAGGGGAGGGATCGGGAATCAGCCCCAGCATTTT. The gene calls are TRBV27 and TRBJ1-5; 10 bases are shared with TRBD1. The V gene end was trimmed by 4 bases and the J gene end by 4 bases; junction bases not matched to a gene: 10. The CDR3 loop spans 17 amino acids. Germline CDR1 MNHEY, CDR2 SMNVEV (reference sequence).

The CDR3 DNA is TGTGCCAGCAGCATATCAGAGACCCAGTACTTC. This gives the protein CASSISETQYF. This rearrangement joins TRBV7-8 to TRBJ2-5; D is unclear. CDR3 length: 11 residues. Germline loops: CDR1 SGHVS, CDR2 FQNEAQ. V was pared by 5 bases and J by 4 bases, with 5 bases between.

The rearrangement joins TRBV18 to TRBJ2-5; 8 bases agree with TRBD2. The CDR3 is made up of 16 amino acids. V lost 2 bases and J lost 1; bases outside the gene matches: 6. From germline, CDR1 is KGHSH and CDR2 LQKENI. CDR3 DNA sequence: TGTGCCAGCTCACCAGTGAGCGGGGGATCCCAAGAGACCCAGTACTTC. It specifies CASSPVSGGSQETQYF.

The chain carries TRBV15 and TRBJ1-5, with 7 bases aligning to TRBD1. This CDR3 has 15 residues. V dropped 5 bases and J dropped 0; count of bases not matched to a gene: 4. The V gene's germline CDR1 is LNHNV and CDR2 YYDKDF (reference sequence). The CDR3 protein is CATSGTDLSNQPQHF. The CDR3 nucleotides read TGTGCCACCAGCGGGACAGACCTTAGCAATCAGCCCCAGCATTTT.

The J gene is TRBJ1-4, the V gene TRBV7-9; TRBD1 agrees at 7 bases. Germline V CDR1 and CDR2: SEHNR, FQNEAQ (reference sequence). The V gene end was trimmed by 1 base and the J gene end by 5 bases; junction bases not matched to a gene: 4. This CDR3 comprises 15 residues. As DNA, the CDR3 is TGTGCCAGCAGCTTAGTAACAGGGGTCAATGAAAAACTGTTTTTT. It translates to CASSLVTGVNEKLFF.

This clone was counted only a few times. The genes are TRBV5-1 and TRBJ2-5; TRBD1 is a possible D gene (6 bases). This CDR3 contains 16 residues. V was shortened by 0 bases and J by 5 bases, with 17 bases between the two germline ends. Germline assignment: CDR1 SGHRS and CDR2 YFSETQ. Here the CDR3 DNA reads TGCGCCAGCAGCTTGGTGCGCAGGGGCCCCGGGGAGACCCAGTACTTC. Translating it yields CASSLVRRGPGETQYF.

V gene TRBV19 combines with J gene TRBJ1-2; the D gene is possibly TRBD1 (6 bases). CDR3 size: 13 residues. V was pared by 3 bases and J by 8 bases, with 13 bases between. Germline V gene sequence: CDR1 LNHDA, CDR2 SQIVND (reference sequence). CDR3 residues: CASSIGGARGYTF. The CDR3 nucleotides read TGTGCCAGTAGTATCGGGGGGGCGAGGGGCTACACCTTC.